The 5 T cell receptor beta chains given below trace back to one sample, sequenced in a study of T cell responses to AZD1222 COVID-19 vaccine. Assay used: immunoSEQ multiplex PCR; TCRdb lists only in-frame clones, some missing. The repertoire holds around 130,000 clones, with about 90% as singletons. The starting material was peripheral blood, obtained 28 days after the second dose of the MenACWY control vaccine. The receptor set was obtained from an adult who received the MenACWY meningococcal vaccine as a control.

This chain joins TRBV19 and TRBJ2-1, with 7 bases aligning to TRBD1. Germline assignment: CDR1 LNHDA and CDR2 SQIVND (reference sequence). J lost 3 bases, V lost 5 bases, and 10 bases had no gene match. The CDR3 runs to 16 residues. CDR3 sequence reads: CASSSPGTDFYNEQFF. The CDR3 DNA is TGTGCCAGTAGTTCGCCGGGGACAGACTTCTACAATGAGCAGTTCTTC.

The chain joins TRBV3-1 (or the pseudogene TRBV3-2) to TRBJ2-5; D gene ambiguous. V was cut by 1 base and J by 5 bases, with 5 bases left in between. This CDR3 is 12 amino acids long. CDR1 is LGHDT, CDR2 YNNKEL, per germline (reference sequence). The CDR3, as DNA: TGTGCCAGCAGCCAAGCCTTTGAGACCCAGTACTTC. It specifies CASSQAFETQYF.

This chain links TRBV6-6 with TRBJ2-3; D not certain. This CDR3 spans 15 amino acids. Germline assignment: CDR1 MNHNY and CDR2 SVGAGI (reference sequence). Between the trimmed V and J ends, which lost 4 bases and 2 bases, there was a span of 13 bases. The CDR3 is CASSFPDPSTDTQYF. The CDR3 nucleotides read TGTGCCAGCAGTTTCCCGGACCCTTCCACAGATACGCAGTATTTT.

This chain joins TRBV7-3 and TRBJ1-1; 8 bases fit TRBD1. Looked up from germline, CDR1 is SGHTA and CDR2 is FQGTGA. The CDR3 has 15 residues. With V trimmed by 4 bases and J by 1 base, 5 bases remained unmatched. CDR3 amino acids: CASSSQGQENTEAFF. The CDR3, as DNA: TGTGCCAGCAGCTCACAGGGACAGGAGAACACTGAAGCTTTCTTT.

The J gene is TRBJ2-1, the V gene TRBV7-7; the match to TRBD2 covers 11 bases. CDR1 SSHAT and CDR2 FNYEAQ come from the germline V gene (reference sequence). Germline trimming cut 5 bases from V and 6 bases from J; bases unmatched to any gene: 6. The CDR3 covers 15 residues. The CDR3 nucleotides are TGTGCCAGCAGCACTGGACTAGCGGGTCTCAATGAGCAGTTCTTC. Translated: CASSTGLAGLNEQFF. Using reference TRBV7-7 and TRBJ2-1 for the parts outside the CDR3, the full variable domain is GAGVSQSPRYKVTKRGQDVTLRCDPISSHATLYWYQQALGQGPEFLTYFNYEAQPDKSGLPSDRFSAERPEGSISTLTIQRTEQRDSAMYRCASSTGLAGLNEQFFGPGTRLTVL.